What follows are 7 T cell receptor beta chains derived from one specimen sequenced in a study of cytomegalovirus exposure and HLA in healthy donors. Use of 60 Vbeta and 13 Jbeta primers characterized the PCR. This table comes from immunoSEQ multiplex PCR, and its TCRdb copy is limited to in-frame clones, with some not included. The repertoire holds 200,000 to 250,000 clones, with more than 60% as singletons. The sample consisted of PBMCs. The origin of the receptors is a woman aged 55-70 years in good health and CMV-seropositive.

V usage is TRBV30 and J usage is TRBJ1-2; D unclear. Germline CDR1 GTSNPN, CDR2 SVGIG (reference sequence). Deletions cut 0 bases from V and 5 bases from J, with 10 bases between. The CDR3 is made up of 13 amino acids. The CDR3 DNA is TGTGCCTGGAGTGTAAGCGGGGTTTATGGCTACACCTTC. Its translation: CAWSVSGVYGYTF.

J is TRBJ1-1 and V is TRBV18, with 8 bases aligning to TRBD1. CDR1 is KGHSH and CDR2 is LQKENI in the germline V gene. The CDR3 spans 15 residues. The V segment lost 6 bases and the J segment 1 base; nucleotides outside the gene matches: 7. The CDR3 nucleotides are TGTGCCAGCTCGCGATCCGGGACAGGGAACACTGAAGCTTTCTTT. This codes for CASSRSGTGNTEAFF. Complete variable domain (other parts from reference TRBV18 and TRBJ1-1): NAGVMQNPRHLVRRRGQEARLRCSPMKGHSHVYWYRQLPEEGLKFMVYLQKENIIDESGMPKERFSAEFPKEGPSILRIQQVVRGDSAAYFCASSRSGTGNTEAFFGQGTRLTVV.

This chain's CDR3 is CASSTLGGAFNYEQYF. For the CDR3, the DNA is TGTGCCAGCAGCACATTAGGGGGGGCCTTTAATTACGAGCAGTACTTC. The V gene is TRBV5-6, the J gene TRBJ2-7, with D maybe TRBD2 (7 bases). CDR1 and CDR2 from the germline V gene are SGHDT and YYEEEE. The CDR3 covers 16 residues. V was clipped by 4 bases and J by 4 bases, with 21 bases between them.

V and J are TRBV7-3 and TRBJ2-3; D is unclear. From germline, CDR1 is SGHTA and CDR2 FQGTGA. The germline V and J ends were trimmed by 4 bases and 2 bases, with 7 bases remaining between them. The CDR3 extends over 13 amino acids. Written as DNA, the CDR3 is TGTGCCAGCAGCTCCCAGTCCACAGATACGCAGTATTTT. Translated: CASSSQSTDTQYF.

This clone was counted once. The gene calls are TRBV6-4 and TRBJ2-2; maybe TRBD2 (6 bases). V was shortened by 7 bases and J by 4 bases, with 19 bases between the two germline ends. Looked up from germline, CDR1 is MRHNA and CDR2 is SNTAGT. The CDR3 has 16 amino acids. The CDR3, as DNA: TGTGCCAGCAAAGCCCAACCCACTAGCAGCACCGGGGAGCTGTTTTTT. Its translation is CASKAQPTSSTGELFF.

This rearrangement joins TRBV5-1 to TRBJ2-5; perhaps TRBD2 as D (6 bases). Between the trimmed V and J ends, which lost 2 bases and 6 bases, there was a span of 17 bases. Germline V CDR1 and CDR2: SGHRS, YFSETQ. CDR3 length: 15 residues. CDR3 amino acids: CASSFIAERGQTQYF. DNA of the CDR3: TGCGCCAGCAGCTTCATAGCGGAAAGGGGACAGACCCAGTACTTC. The full variable domain, completed using reference TRBV5-1 and TRBJ2-5, is KAGVTQTPRYLIKTRGQQVTLSCSPISGHRSVSWYQQTPGQGLQFLFEYFSETQRNKGNFPGRFSGRQFSNSRSEMNVSTLELGDSALYLCASSFIAERGQTQYFGPGTRLLVL.

The chain joins TRBV5-4 to TRBJ2-1, with TRBD1 matching 9 bases. V trimming: 4 bases; J trimming: 10 bases; junction bases outside the gene matches: 12. Looked up from germline, CDR1 is SGHNT and CDR2 is YYREEE (reference sequence). This CDR3 contains 15 residues. The CDR3: CASSPTGTGYFEQFF. For the CDR3, the DNA is TGTGCCAGCAGCCCAACCGGGACAGGGTACTTCGAGCAGTTCTTC. The complete variable domain, with remaining parts taken from reference TRBV5-4 and TRBJ2-1, reads ETGVTQSPTHLIKTRGQQVTLRCSSQSGHNTVSWYQQALGQGPQFIFQYYREEENGRGNFPPRFSGLQFPNYSSELNVNALELDDSALYLCASSPTGTGYFEQFFGPGTRLTVL.